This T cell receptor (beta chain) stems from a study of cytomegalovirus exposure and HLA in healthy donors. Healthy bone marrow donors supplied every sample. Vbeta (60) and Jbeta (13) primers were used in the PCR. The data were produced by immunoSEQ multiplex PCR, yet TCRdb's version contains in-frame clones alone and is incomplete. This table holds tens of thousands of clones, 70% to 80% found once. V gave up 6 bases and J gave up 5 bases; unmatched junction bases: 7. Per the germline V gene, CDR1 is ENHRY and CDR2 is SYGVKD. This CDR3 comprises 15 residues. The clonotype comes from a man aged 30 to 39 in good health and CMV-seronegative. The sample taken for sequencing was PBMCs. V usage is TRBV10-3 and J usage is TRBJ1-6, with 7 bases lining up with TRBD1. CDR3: CAISVTGVNNSPLHF. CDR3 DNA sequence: TGTGCCATCAGCGTAACAGGGGTTAATAATTCACCCCTCCACTTT.